This T cell receptor beta chain was profiled in a study of STAT3 mutations in large granular lymphocyte leukemia. As for the study in general: Roughly half the longitudinally sequenced T-LGLL patients had canonical STAT3 mutations. Findings and limits, study-wide: Sampling intervals varied between patients and samples. After therapy, about 35% of the 18 patients switched clonotypes, all new clones STAT3 wild type. Every T-LGLL patient had at least one immunodominant TCRbeta clonotype.

V shed 0 bases and J shed 5 bases, with 14 bases lying between them. Per germline, CDR1 GTSNPN and CDR2 SVGIG (reference sequence). CDR3 length: 14 residues. Regarding this clone: No antigen is known for it.

TCRdb keeps only in-frame clones here, not all; method: immunoSEQ multiplex PCR. The table includes roughly 31,000 clones, more than 60% detected once. J is TRBJ2-7 and V is TRBV30, with D possibly TRBD1 on 6 matching bases. This receptor was taken from a woman aged 50 to 60 with T-cell large granular lymphocyte leukemia. Some clones in this sample may be carry-over from other donors' samples. The sample consisted of peripheral blood mononuclear cells. The CDR3 nucleotides are TGTGCCTGGAGTGTGGTACAGGGAACGAACGAGCAGTACTTC. Protein: CAWSVVQGTNEQYF.